This T cell receptor (beta chain) was identified during a study of T cell responses to AZD1222 COVID-19 vaccine. General study points: Baseline seropositivity characterized only a handful of AZD1222 recipients. With two AZD1222 doses given, Spike-specific TCR breadth and depth both rose. No repertoire was sampled before or during the peak T cell response, only after it. Donors skewed white British and female; clonal diversity was possibly underestimated.

Assay used: immunoSEQ multiplex PCR; TCRdb lists only in-frame clones, some missing. The repertoire consists of some 100,000 clones, with approximately 91% occurring once and the leading ten covering 13%. Note on this clone: The antigen remains unidentified.

This receptor was taken from an adult in good health. Sequencing was performed on peripheral blood, taken on day 0 of MenACWY control vaccination.

CDR3 sequence (DNA): TGTGCCAGCAGCTTGGACTATCAGGGGGAGACCCAGTACTTC. Translating gives CASSLDYQGETQYF. The chain recombines TRBV5-5 with TRBJ2-5; a weak D match, TRBD1 (6 bases). The germline CDR1 and CDR2 sequences are SGHKS and YYEKEE (reference sequence). The CDR3 has 14 residues. V was shortened by 0 bases and J by 5 bases, with 11 bases between the two germline ends.